The clone carrying this TCR beta chain has a count of ten or more. TCRdb re-analysed the RT-PCR reads in MiXCR, keeping a single row per CDR3 protein. Of about 10,000 distinct CDR3 sequences in the sample, 5.9% are singletons; the top ten hold roughly 25%. These data originate in a study of patients and donors after allogeneic stem cell transplantation. Trimming removed 1 base at V and 5 bases at J, with 9 bases between. The CDR3 runs 13 residues. Germline V gene data show CDR1 as GTSNPN and CDR2 as SVGIG (reference sequence). Sequences were obtained from blood, either unsorted or a sorted T cell fraction (not recorded which). The origin of this receptor is a human donor who was either an allogeneic HSCT recipient or a stem cell or donor lymphocyte infusion donor (not recorded which). It is not recorded whose cells these are; they may come from a transplant donor. The rearrangement uses TRBV30 and TRBJ1-5; no definite D call. The CDR3 DNA is TGTGCCTGGAGTGAACGGGATTATCAGCCCCAGCATTTT. It encodes CAWSERDYQPQHF.